One sample yielded the 7 T cell receptor beta chains listed below, sequenced in a study of T cell responses to AZD1222 COVID-19 vaccine (dated by TCRdb to the early 2020s). The library was obtained by the immunoSEQ multiplex PCR assay. TCRdb mirrors the immuneACCESS table, restricted to in-frame sequences. Some clones are absent from its copies; in checked studies, under half trace to an unresolved V gene, and the reason for the others is unknown. The sample table holds some 160,000 clones, of which 91% were seen once. Under 5% of the sample lies in the top ten. Read against the paper, the sample's time point label means: baseline before first vaccination. The sample was peripheral blood, taken on day 0 of AZD1222 vaccination. Receptors originate from an adult in good health.

In its sample, this clone was seen once. The chain carries TRBV11-2 and TRBJ1-2; the D is unclear. This CDR3 region has 15 residues. The V end lost 3 bases, the J end lost 4 bases, and 15 bases lay between the germline ends. CDR1 and CDR2 (germline): SGHAT, FQNNGV. The CDR3 protein is CASSFWTPLGYGYTF. The DNA of the CDR3 is TGTGCCAGCAGCTTCTGGACGCCCCTAGGCTATGGCTACACCTTC.

V is TRBV11-3 and J is TRBJ2-5; 11 bases align to TRBD2. This CDR3 comprises 16 residues. In germline, CDR1 is SGHNT, CDR2 YENEEA. With V trimmed by 5 bases and J by 4 bases, 9 bases remained unmatched. CDR3 residues: CASSPGSGRALETQYF. DNA of the CDR3: TGTGCCAGCAGCCCTGGTAGCGGGAGGGCCCTAGAGACCCAGTACTTC.

The gene calls are TRBV5-1 and TRBJ1-1; 8 bases fit TRBD1. With 2 bases clipped from V and 1 base from J, the junction kept 10 bases outside the gene matches. CDR3 length: 17 residues. Germline V gives CDR1 SGHRS, CDR2 YFSETQ. CDR3 sequence: CASSLFARGPRNTEAFF. CDR3 in DNA: TGCGCCAGCAGCTTATTTGCCAGGGGGCCACGGAACACTGAAGCTTTCTTT.

To note about this clone: Germline and junction disagree at one end, which may indicate a read error. The chain uses TRBV12-3 or TRBV12-4 and TRBJ2-7, with D unresolved. CDR3 length: 11 residues. Here the CDR3 DNA reads TGTGCCAGCAGTTTCTCCCACGAGCAGTACTTC. Its translation is CASSFSHEQYF.

The V gene is TRBV29-1, the J gene TRBJ2-7; D may match TRBD1 or TRBD2 (5 bases each). CDR1 SQVTM and CDR2 ANQGSEA come from the germline V gene. V was shortened by 1 base and J by 3 bases, with 22 bases between the two germline ends. CDR3 length: 17 amino acids. The CDR3 is CSVEGLGGDHLFYEQYF. DNA of the CDR3: TGCAGCGTTGAAGGGCTAGGTGGGGACCACTTATTCTACGAGCAGTACTTC.

The rearrangement links TRBV6-1 to TRBJ1-5; a weak D match, TRBD1 (5 bases). The CDR3 has 15 amino acids. Germline V CDR1 and CDR2: MNHNS, SASEGT. The V end lost 2 bases, the J end lost 0 bases, and 8 bases lay between the germline ends. CDR3 sequence (DNA): TGTGCCAGCAGTGAAAGAGGGGATAGCAATCAGCCCCAGCATTTT. Translated: CASSERGDSNQPQHF.

CDR3 amino acids: CASSLVGRMAHGYTF. DNA of the CDR3: TGTGCCAGCAGCCTAGTGGGGCGGATGGCTCATGGCTACACCTTC. V is TRBV3-1 (or the pseudogene TRBV3-2) and J is TRBJ1-2; possibly TRBD1 for D (5 bases). This CDR3 spans 15 amino acids. The V gene's germline CDR1 is LGHDT and CDR2 YNNKEL (reference sequence). The ends were cut back, 4 bases at V and 6 bases at J, with 18 bases in the middle.